This TCR beta chain is from a study of shared clonotypes between healthy human individuals. Study-wide results and limits: Unshared clonotypes carried lower generation probabilities than those common to all four donors.

Assay used: immunoSEQ multiplex PCR; TCRdb lists only in-frame clones, some missing. Here the sample spans about 2.1 million clones, roughly 93% being singletons. J was trimmed by 9 bases and V by 6 bases; bases with no gene match: 10. Germline V gene data show CDR1 as MGHRA and CDR2 as YSYEKL. This CDR3 comprises 14 residues. CD45RO-negative CD8 cells positively selected for CCR7 made up the naive population, which excluded terminally differentiated effector memory CD45RA+ cells. For this clone: The antigen remains unidentified.

This receptor was obtained from a man aged 18 to 30 in good health. Some clones in this sample may be carry-over from other donors' samples. Material: naive CD8+ T cells from PBMCs. The chain uses TRBV4-1 and TRBJ2-1; 8 bases map to TRBD2. CDR3 in amino acids: CASSPSGSLGEQFF. The CDR3 coding sequence is TGCGCCAGCAGTCCCAGCGGGAGTCTGGGTGAGCAGTTCTTC.